The entry that follows covers one TCR beta chain sequence. This sample is drawn from a study of T-cell reconstitution after alpha-beta-depleted transplantation in children. TCRbeta library preparation incorporated unique molecular identifiers. Each CDR3 protein gets one entry after TCRdb re-called the PCR reads with MiXCR. Found here are about 610,000 distinct CDR3 sequences, approximately 10% of them singletons; the top ten hold approximately 4.1%. The CDR3 is 15 residues long. Germline V gene lookup returns CDR1 GTSNPN and CDR2 SVGIG (reference sequence). The trim removed 7 bases at V and 5 bases at J, leaving 9 bases unmatched.

The V gene is TRBV30, the J gene TRBJ2-5; the match to TRBD2 covers 14 bases. This TCR was recovered from a human donor who donated a stem cell graft to a child with acute myeloid leukemia. Sample: PBMCs from the stem cell graft donor, taken from the stem cell graft. The CDR3 region has the DNA TGTGCCTTGGGGACTAGCGGGAGATTTAGTGAGACCCAGTACTTC. This encodes CALGTSGRFSETQYF.